This T cell receptor beta chain was identified during a study of blood T cell repertoires in COVID-19. Study at large: Spain, Italy and the United States supplied samples that represented acute and convalescent COVID-19. PBMCs, B-cell-depleted T cells, or T cells were the source of the cDNA or gDNA that made up the material.

Methods used by the authors: Scientists estimated how many nucleated cells there were by amplifying reference gene primers. The assay was immunoSEQ multiplex PCR, and TCRdb's table has in-frame clones only and misses some. That table gives V, J and clone size, and the DNA gave D and trimming. The repertoire holds about 95,000 clones, with about 89% as singletons. This CDR3 has 15 amino acids. Germline-derived CDR1 and CDR2 are LNHNV and YYDKDF (reference sequence). Deletions cut 0 bases from V and 8 bases from J, with 14 bases between. The genes are TRBV15 and TRBJ2-1, with TRBD2 as a possible D gene (6 bases). Sequenced: peripheral blood. The sequence was obtained from a woman between 65 and 79 years old with acute or convalescent COVID-19. DNA for the CDR3: TGTGCCACCAGCAGAGATACTAGCTGGGTCGATGAGCAGTTCTTC. It codes for CATSRDTSWVDEQFF.